This TCR beta chain appears in the sequencing data of a study of human T cells and chemical hapten exposure. In the original processing: 90,000 to 100,000 TCRs per sample was the median, with a range of about 20,000 to 690,600. TCRdb re-analysed the RACE reads in MiXCR, keeping a single row per CDR3 protein. The V and J calls and clone size are TCRdb's, not the authors'. The table shows roughly 200,000 distinct CDR3 sequences, with around 24% occurring only once. Indicated time point: patch test 1, 2 weeks after DPC sensitization. The sample's treatment: therapeutic diphenylcyclopropenone sensitization with weekly scalp DPC. Patients had alopecia, were aged 18 to 70, and were not pregnant. The ends were cut back, 4 bases at V and 0 bases at J, with 9 bases in the middle. This CDR3 region has 14 residues. CDR1 is SGHRS and CDR2 is YFSETQ in the germline V gene. General study results and limits: The number of TCRs over 1 in 1000 frequency stayed unchanged after DPC. Relative to controls, expanded TCRs formed significantly more large CDR3 similarity clusters.

In the case of this clonotype: What it binds is unknown.

The source of this sequence is a woman in her forties or fifties with alopecia areata. Some clones in this sample may be carry-over from other donors' samples. Material: whole blood, obtained in connection with sensitization to the hapten diphenylcyclopropenone (DPC). V gene TRBV5-1 combines with J gene TRBJ2-3; D unresolved. CDR3: CASSGQASTDTQYF. The DNA for the CDR3 is TGCGCCAGCAGCGGGCAGGCTAGCACAGATACGCAGTATTTT.